Presented here are 21 T cell receptor beta chains from one specimen sequenced in a study of T cells in Graves' hyperthyroidism and ophthalmopathy. Amplification of TCR beta CDR3 regions was performed using RNA transcripts as template. Primed by the HTBI set, a first-round RT-PCR was run on the TCR CDR3. TCRdb redid the calling of the multiplex PCR reads with MiXCR, one entry per CDR3 protein. Here the sample spans roughly 660,000 distinct CDR3 sequences, roughly 17% being singletons. The sequencing sample was made of blood. The receptor source for this set is a middle-aged man with Graves' hyperthyroidism.

This rearrangement joins TRBV7-2 to TRBJ2-3; D unclear. The germline CDR1 and CDR2 sequences are SGHTA and FQGNSA. The CDR3 has 12 residues. V lost 1 base and J 9 bases, leaving 8 bases between the germline ends. CDR3 loop: CASSLGVRTQYF. The CDR3, as DNA: TGTGCCAGCAGCTTAGGGGTCAGAACGCAGTATTTT.

This clonotype was detected many times. The chain employs TRBV27 and TRBJ2-7, with D tentatively TRBD1 (6 bases). The CDR3 sequence is 15 residues long. In germline, CDR1 is MNHEY, CDR2 SMNVEV (reference sequence). Deletions cut 1 base from V and 3 bases from J, with 13 bases between. The CDR3 region is CASSLYRGHHYEQYF. The CDR3 DNA reads as TGTGCCAGCAGTTTATATAGGGGACACCACTACGAGCAGTACTTC.

There are many counts of this clonotype. This chain joins TRBV11-2 and TRBJ2-7; 8 bases are shared with TRBD1. The CDR3 runs to 15 residues. Germline lookup yields CDR1 SGHAT and CDR2 FQNNGV. The junction had 10 bases not matched to a gene; V was cut back by 6 bases and J by 3 bases. The CDR3 nucleotides read TGTGCCAGCAGAGACATGCTGGACAGGGACTACGAGCAGTACTTC. Residues: CASRDMLDRDYEQYF.

This clonotype occurred a few times. Because the CDR3 is missing its conserved closing phenylalanine or tryptophan, this is likely a read error. The chain joins TRBV5-6 to TRBJ1-5; D remains unclear. This CDR3 is built from 15 residues. Trimming took 4 bases from V and 5 from J, leaving 16 bases between them. The germline CDR1 and CDR2 sequences are SGHDT and YYEEEE. In DNA form, the CDR3 reads TGTGCCAGCAGCCGTGGACTCCTACCCCATCAGCCCCAGCATTCT. It encodes CASSRGLLPHQPQHS.

The V and J genes are TRBV7-3 and TRBJ1-5, with TRBD1 matching over 10 bases. The CDR3 covers 17 residues. Looked up from germline, CDR1 is SGHTA and CDR2 is FQGTGA. With 5 bases clipped from V and 4 bases from J, the junction kept 11 bases outside the gene matches. The CDR3 nucleotides are TGTGCCAGCAGCCTACCCCCCGGGACAGGGGTTAATCAGCCCCAGCATTTT. This sequence encodes CASSLPPGTGVNQPQHF.

V is TRBV24-1 and J is TRBJ1-2; a possible D gene is TRBD1 (5 bases). CDR3 length: 14 amino acids. Germline V gives CDR1 KGHDR, CDR2 SFDVKD. Trimming removed 1 base at V and 8 bases at J, with 13 bases between. The chain's CDR3 is CATSDFRGRDGYTF. CDR3 DNA sequence: TGTGCCACCAGTGATTTTCGGGGTAGGGACGGCTACACCTTC.

This clonotype showed up many times. The V call is TRBV3-1, the J call TRBJ1-6; D not resolved. The length of the CDR3 is 13 residues. Between the trimmed V and J ends, which lost 0 bases and 10 bases, there was a span of 7 bases. Germline CDR1 LGHDT, CDR2 YNNKEL (reference sequence). CDR3 nucleotides: TGTGCCAGCAGCCAAGAAGGATCGTCACCCCTCCACTTT. As protein: CASSQEGSSPLHF.

This clonotype was recorded at least ten times. The gene calls are TRBV19 and TRBJ1-1; D unclear. Trimming took 7 bases from V and 6 from J, leaving 9 bases between them. Per the germline V gene, CDR1 is LNHDA and CDR2 is SQIVND (reference sequence). The CDR3 length is 11 residues. The CDR3 loop reads CASTRGAEAFF. CDR3 DNA: TGTGCCAGTACTAGAGGTGCTGAAGCTTTCTTT. Supplemented by reference TRBV19 and TRBJ1-1, the full variable domain reads DGGITQSPKYLFRKEGQNVTLSCEQNLNHDAMYWYRQDPGQGLRLIYYSQIVNDFQKGDIAEGYSVSREKKESFPLTVTSAQKNPTAFYLCASTRGAEAFFGQGTRLTVV.

This clonotype was recorded a few times. The gene calls are TRBV28 and TRBJ2-7; 7 bases fit TRBD2. The CDR3 totals 15 residues. CDR1 is MDHEN and CDR2 is SYDVKM in the germline V gene. V was clipped by 5 bases and J by 5 bases; unmatched bases: 12. CDR3 in amino acids: CASSPLAGLPHEQYF. The CDR3 nucleotides read TGTGCCAGCAGTCCCTTAGCGGGCCTTCCCCACGAGCAGTACTTC.

This clonotype came up many times. The chain joins TRBV11-2 to TRBJ1-4; TRBD1 might be the D (5 bases). The CDR3 totals 15 residues. Per germline, CDR1 SGHAT and CDR2 FQNNGV. The V end lost 1 base, the J end lost 12 bases, and 18 bases lay between the germline ends. The DNA for the CDR3 is TGTGCCAGCAGCTTAGTAAGGGGTATCACGAAGCAACTGTTTTTT. As protein: CASSLVRGITKQLFF. Filled out from reference TRBV11-2 and TRBJ1-4, the complete variable domain reads EAGVAQSPRYKIIEKRQSVAFWCNPISGHATLYWYQQILGQGPKLLIQFQNNGVVDDSQLPKDRFSAERLKGVDSTLKIQPAKLEDSAVYLCASSLVRGITKQLFFGSGTQLSVL.

This clonotype showed up just a few times. The V and J genes are TRBV25-1 and TRBJ2-1; D remains ambiguous. Germline V CDR1 and CDR2: MGHDK, SYGVNS. This CDR3 is built from 13 residues. V dropped 5 bases and J dropped 4 bases, with 9 bases sitting between them. The CDR3 region has the DNA TGTGCCAGCAGTAACAAGCGATACAATGAGCAGTTCTTC. Protein sequence: CASSNKRYNEQFF. The full variable domain, completed using reference TRBV25-1 and TRBJ2-1, is EADIYQTPRYLVIGTGKKITLECSQTMGHDKMYWYQQDPGMELHLIHYSYGVNSTEKGDLSSESTVSRIRTEHFPLTLESARPSHTSQYLCASSNKRYNEQFFGPGTRLTVL.

The chain recombines TRBV24-1 with TRBJ2-1; D unclear. The CDR3 consists of 14 residues. V was cut by 4 bases and J by 2 bases, with 8 bases left in between. Germline V CDR1 and CDR2: KGHDR, SFDVKD. The CDR3 is CATSERRAYNEQFF. The CDR3 DNA follows: TGTGCCACCAGTGAACGCCGGGCCTACAATGAGCAGTTCTTC.

Only a few counts were recorded for this clonotype. V and J are TRBV27 and TRBJ1-5; TRBD1 matches 7 bases. The ends lost 3 bases at V and 1 base at J; junction bases unmatched: 3. CDR3 length: 15 residues. CDR1 MNHEY and CDR2 SMNVEV come from the germline V gene (reference sequence). For the CDR3, the DNA is TGTGCCAGCAGTTTGTCACAGGGGAGCAATCAGCCCCAGCATTTT. This sequence encodes CASSLSQGSNQPQHF.

The J gene is TRBJ2-3, the V gene TRBV29-1; D remains ambiguous. Germline V lookup: CDR1 SQVTM, CDR2 ANQGSEA. CDR3 length: 12 amino acids. The V and J ends lost 4 bases and 4 bases respectively, with 9 bases between them. DNA for the CDR3: TGCAGCGTTGGAAGCCGACCAGATACGCAGTATTTT. Protein product: CSVGSRPDTQYF.

V usage is TRBV30 and J usage is TRBJ1-1; D might be TRBD1 (5 bases). Between the trimmed V and J ends, which lost 3 bases and 3 bases, there was a span of 11 bases. Germline loops: CDR1 GTSNPN, CDR2 SVGIG (reference sequence). The CDR3 is made up of 13 amino acids. Written as DNA, the CDR3 is TGTGCCTGGAGGAGGACATCGGACACTGAAGCTTTCTTT. Translation: CAWRRTSDTEAFF.

This clonotype was detected only a few times. The chain recombines TRBV20-1 with TRBJ2-7; 9 nucleotides line up with TRBD2. The ends lost 5 bases at V and 3 bases at J; junction bases unmatched: 14. Germline CDR1 is DFQATT and CDR2 is SNEGSKA (reference sequence). This CDR3 spans 16 amino acids. The CDR3 coding sequence is TGCAGTGCTCCCCGGGGGGCTAGCGGGAACTACTACGAGCAGTACTTC. Protein: CSAPRGASGNYYEQYF.

The CDR3 region is CASSYSAGEPSGANVLTF. The CDR3, as DNA: TGTGCCAGCAGTTACTCGGCAGGCGAGCCCTCTGGGGCCAACGTCCTGACTTTC. This chain joins TRBV6-5 and TRBJ2-6; D uncertain. Germline V gene data show CDR1 as MNHEY and CDR2 as SVGAGI. The CDR3 extends over 18 amino acids. Trimming pared 0 bases from V and 0 bases from J, leaving 12 bases between.

The sample holds many counts of this clonotype. This chain connects TRBV9 to TRBJ2-3; 8 bases match TRBD1. The germline gives CDR1 SGDLS, CDR2 YYNGEE. J was trimmed by 5 bases and V by 0 bases; bases with no gene match: 8. This CDR3 region has 16 residues. CDR3 protein: CASSVAGQGNGDTQYF. The CDR3 DNA follows: TGTGCCAGCAGCGTAGCCGGACAGGGCAATGGAGATACGCAGTATTTT.

J is TRBJ1-2 and V is TRBV28; D gene uncertain. V was pared by 6 bases and J by 2 bases, with 13 bases between. This CDR3 region has 14 residues. CDR1 is MDHEN, CDR2 SYDVKM, per germline. In DNA, the CDR3 is TGTGCCAGCAGCCCCTCGACCGTAAACTATGGCTACACCTTC. This translates into CASSPSTVNYGYTF.

This rearrangement joins TRBV28 to TRBJ2-1; 7 nucleotides match TRBD2. The CDR3 extends over 17 amino acids. With V trimmed by 6 bases and J by 4 bases, 15 bases remained unmatched. Germline V gene lookup returns CDR1 MDHEN and CDR2 SYDVKM. The CDR3 nucleotides read TGTGCCAGCAGCGGTAGTCTCGTGGGACTACCTTACAATGAGCAGTTCTTC. It codes for CASSGSLVGLPYNEQFF. Using reference TRBV28 and TRBJ2-1 for the parts outside the CDR3, the full variable domain is DVKVTQSSRYLVKRTGEKVFLECVQDMDHENMFWYRQDPGLGLRLIYFSYDVKMKEKGDIPEGYSVSREKKERFSLILESASTNQTSMYLCASSGSLVGLPYNEQFFGPGTRLTVL.

The rearrangement links TRBV4-1 to TRBJ2-5; maybe TRBD1 (5 bases). Trimming cost V 3 bases and J 2 bases, with 10 bases left between them. CDR1 MGHRA and CDR2 YSYEKL come from the germline V gene. The CDR3 length is 14 residues. This chain's CDR3 is CASSHRQTQETQYF. For the CDR3, the DNA is TGCGCCAGCAGCCACAGACAGACACAAGAGACCCAGTACTTC.